The clone carrying this TCR beta chain appeared a few times. Its antigen remains unidentified. Per germline, CDR1 SQVTM and CDR2 ANQGSEA. The CDR3 length is 16 residues. The trim removed 7 bases at V and 4 bases at J, leaving 15 bases unmatched. The source of the sample is a study of cytomegalovirus exposure and HLA in healthy donors. Background on the study: An earlier analysis found some 120 million unique TCR beta sequences from about 190 million T cells. Overall study results and limits: Later, an analysis found that common viral pathogens appeared to be linked with several of the most significant clusters. CMV serostatus was the only immune exposure information that was available. With high specificity and sensitivity, the classifier reportedly diagnosed cytomegalovirus status.

This PCR relied on a set of 60 Vbeta primers and 13 Jbeta primers. Profiling relied on immunoSEQ multiplex PCR, and the TCRdb table lists in-frame clones only, not all of them. This table has under 200,000 clones, 12% appearing once. The chain uses TRBV29-1 and TRBJ1-2, with 10 bases lining up with TRBD1. This clonotype originated in a man aged 45 to 65 in good health and CMV-seropositive. Source material: PBMCs. The DNA for the CDR3 is TGCAGCGCAACGACAGGGGGCCCGATGAGTGGCTATGGCTACACCTTC. Translated: CSATTGGPMSGYGYTF.